One T cell receptor (beta chain) is described in this entry. Each patient's relapse followed autologous stem cell transplantation, and brentuximab vedotin exposure varied. This record comes from a study of PD-1 blockade in classical Hodgkin lymphoma. Germline loops: CDR1 MDHEN, CDR2 SYDVKM. The CDR3 is 12 amino acids. With V trimmed by 10 bases and J by 4 bases, 5 bases remained unmatched. Clones were sequenced by immunoSEQ multiplex PCR, and TCRdb holds only the in-frame ones, with some missing. The sample carries tens of thousands of clones, roughly 87% recorded once. The input for sequencing was peripheral blood mononuclear cells (PBMCs), taken before the second cycle of nivolumab. The rearrangement uses TRBV28 and TRBJ1-1; 8 bases are a match to TRBD1. The clonotype originates from a human donor with classical Hodgkin lymphoma. DNA for the CDR3: TGTGCCATTTCTGACAGGGGCACTGAAGCTTTCTTT. The encoded protein is CAISDRGTEAFF. The full variable domain, completed using reference TRBV28 and TRBJ1-1, is DVKVTQSSRYLVKRTGEKVFLECVQDMDHENMFWYRQDPGLGLRLIYFSYDVKMKEKGDIPEGYSVSREKKERFSLILESASTNQTSMYLCAISDRGTEAFFGQGTRLTVV.